Included here is one TCR beta chain sequence, with context. Antigen: not known. Germline CDR1 SEHNR, CDR2 FQNEAQ (reference sequence). The CDR3 is 14 residues long. Trimming left V 5 bases short and J 3 bases short, with 11 bases between. The record originates from a study of identical twins. Study-level findings and limits: Modeled out-of-frame TCR alpha sharing in monozygotic twins fell below observed levels. Twins' excess sharing was less marked for out-of-frame beta sequences.

TCRdb itself ran the 5' RACE reads through MiXCR, one entry per CDR3 protein. The data show 1.5 million to 2 million distinct CDR3 sequences, more than 30% seen once. This clonotype was sampled from a newborn girl in good health. The chain combines TRBV7-9 with TRBJ1-5; the D gene is possibly TRBD1 (5 bases). Input material: cord blood. CDR3 sequence reads: CASSPDSHNQPQHF. DNA for the CDR3: TGTGCCAGCAGCCCTGACAGTCACAATCAGCCCCAGCATTTT.